This TCR beta chain was documented in a study of blood T cell repertoires in COVID-19. Whole-study context: Researchers got acute and convalescent COVID-19 samples from the United States, Italy and Spain. Sources were T cells, B-cell-depleted T cells, or PBMCs; the material itself was cDNA or gDNA.

Original data processing: Nucleated cell counts were estimated from reference gene primer amplification. The protocol was immunoSEQ multiplex PCR, while the TCRdb copy is restricted to in-frame clones and leaves out a portion. Clone size and the V and J calls come from that table; the DNA yielded D and trimming. Of some 90,000 clones listed, less than 75% were seen once; the top ten hold approximately 25%. Germline assignment: CDR1 MNHNS and CDR2 SASEGT. V was cut by 0 bases and J by 2 bases, with 11 bases left in between. This CDR3 spans 16 amino acids. V gene TRBV6-1 combines with J gene TRBJ2-1; D is perhaps TRBD1 (6 bases). The origin of this receptor is a woman aged 60-75 years in a cohort sampled during active or convalescent COVID-19. The sequenced material came from peripheral blood. This CDR3 is CASSEAGAGAYNEQFF. CDR3 nucleotides: TGTGCCAGCAGTGAAGCTGGGGCAGGGGCCTACAATGAGCAGTTCTTC.